Listed below are T cell receptor beta chains from one sample, sequenced in a study of regulatory T cells in long-lasting Graves disease. A single record per CDR3 protein comes from TCRdb applying MiXCR to the multiplex PCR reads. Of about 540,000 distinct CDR3 sequences detected, approximately 15% appear once; the ten largest clones hold over 7.5%. A further study also used this sample, focusing on T cells in Graves' hyperthyroidism and ophthalmopathy.

Material: peripheral blood mononuclear cells (PBMCs), obtained at new diagnosis, from a patient treated with antithyroid drugs. All receptors derive from a man in his thirties or forties with Graves disease. CDR3s include the opening cysteine and the closing phenylalanine or tryptophan. Each record gives: clone size, V gene, J gene, D gene, CDR3 DNA, CDR3 protein. D genes are given only for firm matches. Some rows mark clone size as missing; the rest say once, few, many or name a class of expanded clone.

many	TRBV3-1	TRBJ2-7	TRBD2	TGTGCCAGCACCTTGGCGGGAGAGAACGAGCAGTACTTC	CASTLAGENEQYF
many	TRBV11-2	TRBJ2-7	.	TGTGCCAGCAGTTTAGGGGGGAGCACCTACGAGCAGTACTTC	CASSLGGSTYEQYF
few	TRBV7-3	TRBJ2-1	.	TGTGCCAGCAGCTTAATTGCTGGCCCGGGTGAGCAGTTCTTC	CASSLIAGPGEQFF
many	TRBV2	TRBJ2-2	.	TGTGCCAGCAGTGAAATCTTCGGGGAGCTGTTTTTT	CASSEIFGELFF
many	TRBV7-9	TRBJ2-3	.	TGTGCCATCCAAGGGCTAAGCACAGATACGCAGTATTTT	CAIQGLSTDTQYF
many	TRBV2	TRBJ2-7	TRBD2	TGTGCCAGCAGCGGGACTAGCGGGATCTCTAACTACGAGCAGTACTTC	CASSGTSGISNYEQYF
.	TRBV6-4	TRBJ2-5	TRBD1	TGTGCCAGCAGTTGGGACAGGGGACAAGAGACCCAGTACTTC	CASSWDRGQETQYF
.	TRBV5-1	TRBJ2-2	TRBD1	TGCGCCAGCAGCCCGGAGACAGGGGTCGTGAACACCGGGGAGCTGTTTTTT	CASSPETGVVNTGELFF
few	TRBV9	TRBJ2-5	.	TGTGCCAGCAGCGTTAGACAGAGCCAAGAGACCCAGTACTTC	CASSVRQSQETQYF
many	TRBV2	TRBJ1-1	.	TGTGCCGGCCAAGAGATGAACACTGAAGCTTTCTTT	CAGQEMNTEAFF
.	TRBV7-9	TRBJ1-3	.	TGTGCCAGCAGCCCTCTTACAGCTATGGGGGGCACCATATATTTT	CASSPLTAMGGTIYF
many	TRBV6-1	TRBJ2-1	.	TGTGCCAGCAGGGTGGGGTCTAATGAGCAGTTCTTC	CASRVGSNEQFF
.	TRBV27	TRBJ2-5	.	TGTGCCGGCAGTTTATCGAATGGAGAGACCCAGTACTTC	CAGSLSNGETQYF
many	TRBV7-2	TRBJ2-4	.	TGTGCCAGCAGCATCACGACAGAAAACATTCAGTACTTC	CASSITTENIQYF
many	TRBV18	TRBJ2-5	TRBD2	TGTGCCAGCTCACCCCAGGGACTAGCGGGAGGACAAGAGACCCAGTACTTC	CASSPQGLAGGQETQYF
few	TRBV25-1	TRBJ2-7	TRBD1	TGTGCCAGCAGTGAACTTAGGACAGGCCCATACGAGCAGTACTTC	CASSELRTGPYEQYF
.	TRBV29-1	TRBJ1-1	.	TGCAGCGTGGTTCACAGGATCTACACTGAAGCTTTCTTT	CSVVHRIYTEAFF
.	TRBV7-8	TRBJ2-5	TRBD2	TGTGCCAGCAGCTTAGAAGTGCCTAGCGGGAGTATTGGTTTGGAGACCCAGTACTTC	CASSLEVPSGSIGLETQYF
.	TRBV6-5	TRBJ2-1	TRBD2	TGTGCCAGCAGTTCATGGACTAGCGGGAGGAGCTCCTACAATGAGCAGTTCTTC	CASSSWTSGRSSYNEQFF
many	TRBV20-1	TRBJ2-1	TRBD2	TGCAGTGCTACCTCCGGGACTACAATTTTCAATGAGCAGTTCTTC	CSATSGTTIFNEQFF
.	TRBV19	TRBJ2-3	TRBD2	TGTGCCAGTAGTATTCGGGCGGGAGTAGGGAAAGATACGCAGTATTTT	CASSIRAGVGKDTQYF
many	TRBV5-1	TRBJ2-1	TRBD2	TGCGCCAGCAGCTATCTAGCGGAAAACAATGAGCAGTTCTTC	CASSYLAENNEQFF
many	TRBV7-8	TRBJ2-3	TRBD2	TGTGCCAGCAGCTTACGGGAGGGCGCAGATACGCAGTATTTT	CASSLREGADTQYF
many	TRBV12-3/TRBV12-4	TRBJ2-5	.	TGTGCCAGCAGTTTGGTACTAGTGGAAGAGACCCAGTACTTC	CASSLVLVEETQYF
many	TRBV29-1	TRBJ2-1	TRBD2	TGCAGCGTTAGAACGCGGGAGAGCTCCTACAATGAGCAGTTCTTC	CSVRTRESSYNEQFF
few	TRBV15	TRBJ2-5	.	TGTGCCACCAGCAGAAATAAGGGGAGAGAGACCCAGTACTTC	CATSRNKGRETQYF
many	TRBV2	TRBJ2-3	.	TGTGCCAGCAGTGAGACTACAGATACGCAGTATTTT	CASSETTDTQYF
few	TRBV9	TRBJ2-5	.	TGTGCCAGCAGCGTAGGATGGCGAGGGACCCAGTACTTC	CASSVGWRGTQYF
many	TRBV12-3/TRBV12-4	TRBJ1-2	.	TGTGCCAGCAGTTTCGGTTGGGGGAATGGCTACACCTTC	CASSFGWGNGYTF
many	TRBV7-2	TRBJ2-1	.	TGTGCCAGCAGCTCCTGGGACTCCAATGAGCAGTTCTTC	CASSSWDSNEQFF
many	TRBV15	TRBJ2-2	.	TGTGCCACCAGCAGAGATTCGGGACAAGCCGGGGAGCTGTTTTTT	CATSRDSGQAGELFF
.	TRBV2	TRBJ1-5	.	TGTGCCAGCAACAGGGACGATCAGCCCCAGCATTTT	CASNRDDQPQHF
many	TRBV20-1	TRBJ1-1	TRBD1	TGCAGTGCGGCAGGGGGTTCGAACACTGAAGCTTTCTTT	CSAAGGSNTEAFF
many	TRBV27	TRBJ2-7	.	TGTGCCAGCAGTTTATCGGTAAGGGAACCCTACGAGCAGTACTTC	CASSLSVREPYEQYF
.	TRBV6-1	TRBJ2-3	TRBD2	TGTGCCAGCAGTGAGTCGGCGGGAGTCACAGATACGCAGTATTTT	CASSESAGVTDTQYF
.	TRBV7-2	TRBJ2-7	TRBD2	TGTGCCAGCAGCCCCGTAGCGGGAGGGATCCACGAGCAGTACTTC	CASSPVAGGIHEQYF
many	TRBV6-5	TRBJ2-1	TRBD2	TGTGCCAGCAGTTACGGACTAGCGGCCTCTTCCTTAGGAGATGAGCAGTTCTTC	CASSYGLAASSLGDEQFF
many	TRBV3-1	TRBJ2-7	TRBD2	TGTGCCAGCAGCCATCTATGGGGGACTAGCGGCTACGAGCAGTACTTC	CASSHLWGTSGYEQYF
many	TRBV7-9	TRBJ2-1	TRBD2	TGTGCCAGCAGCACGACTAGCGGGAGTTTCAATGAGCAGTTCTTC	CASSTTSGSFNEQFF
.	TRBV6-1	TRBJ1-1	TRBD1	TGTGCCAGCAGTGCCCACCGACAGGGAGGCACTGAAGCTTTCTTT	CASSAHRQGGTEAFF